The 7 T cell receptor beta chains below come from one sample, sequenced in a study of blood T cell repertoires in COVID-19. The method was immunoSEQ multiplex PCR; TCRdb's version includes in-frame clones alone and lacks a portion of them. Of approximately 280,000 clones listed, around 87% are singletons. The sequenced sample was PBMCs or T cells enriched from blood (not recorded which). These receptors were collected from a woman aged 18-29 years with acute COVID-19.

The chain uses TRBV29-1 and TRBJ2-1; D not resolved. V lost 5 bases and J lost 0, with 8 bases in between. This CDR3 spans 13 amino acids. Germline CDR1 is SQVTM and CDR2 is ANQGSEA. For the CDR3, the DNA is TGCAGCGTTACAGTGAGCTCCTACAATGAGCAGTTCTTC. Its protein product is CSVTVSSYNEQFF.

The chain employs TRBV25-1 and TRBJ2-5; D may be TRBD2 (6 bases). In germline, CDR1 is MGHDK, CDR2 SYGVNS. This CDR3 contains 15 residues. V lost 4 bases and J 3 bases, leaving 15 bases between the germline ends. This CDR3 is CASSGTSRREETQYF. CDR3 sequence (DNA): TGTGCCAGCAGTGGAACTAGCAGACGAGAAGAGACCCAGTACTTC.

The chain is built from TRBV24-1 and TRBJ1-4; 9 positions agree with TRBD1. This CDR3 has 14 residues. J gave up 13 bases and V 12 bases, and 17 bases lay outside the gene matches. Germline V lookup: CDR1 KGHDR, CDR2 SFDVKD. CDR3 region: CAPHRTGDLLGLFF. The CDR3 DNA sequence: TGTGCCCCACATCGGACAGGGGACCTTCTCGGACTGTTTTTT.

The rearrangement uses TRBV6-5 and TRBJ2-1, with TRBD1 as a possible D gene (6 bases). In germline, CDR1 is MNHEY, CDR2 SVGAGI. The germline V and J ends were trimmed by 4 bases and 10 bases, with 11 bases remaining between them. This CDR3 is built from 12 residues. The DNA of the CDR3 is TGTGCCAGCAGTTCTCAGGGGTTCGAGCAGTTCTTC. Protein sequence: CASSSQGFEQFF.

This chain connects TRBV9 to TRBJ2-1; D remains ambiguous. The CDR3 contains 15 residues. Germline-derived CDR1 and CDR2 are SGDLS and YYNGEE. Trimming cost V 0 bases and J 0 bases, with 7 bases left between them. The CDR3 region is CASSVGQDSYNEQFF. For the CDR3, the DNA is TGTGCCAGCAGCGTAGGGCAGGACTCCTACAATGAGCAGTTCTTC.

V is TRBV6-5 and J is TRBJ2-7; the match to TRBD2 covers 9 bases. The CDR3 length is 13 residues. V was clipped by 6 bases and J by 3 bases; unmatched bases: 3. Germline values: CDR1 MNHEY, CDR2 SVGAGI. Here the CDR3 reads CASSPLAGYEQYF. The CDR3 nucleotides read TGTGCCAGCAGCCCACTAGCGGGCTACGAGCAGTACTTC.

The chain combines TRBV5-1 with TRBJ1-1; TRBD1 aligns across 7 bases. CDR3 size: 13 residues. With 7 bases clipped from V and 4 bases from J, the junction kept 7 bases outside the gene matches. In germline, CDR1 is SGHRS, CDR2 YFSETQ. The CDR3 DNA reads as TGCGCCAGCGGGACAGTGGAGGCCACTGAAGCTTTCTTT. This encodes CASGTVEATEAFF. The full variable domain, in which reference TRBV5-1 and TRBJ1-1 provide the parts outside the CDR3, is KAGVTQTPRYLIKTRGQQVTLSCSPISGHRSVSWYQQTPGQGLQFLFEYFSETQRNKGNFPGRFSGRQFSNSRSEMNVSTLELGDSALYLCASGTVEATEAFFGQGTRLTVV.